Listed below are T cell receptor beta chains from one sample, sequenced in a study of T-cell memory formation after mild COVID-19. MiXCR was run by TCRdb on the 5' RACE reads, yielding one entry per CDR3 protein. The sample lists about 250,000 distinct CDR3 sequences, about a sixth seen once, with more than 20% in the top ten. The source material was PBMCs or a T cell subset sorted from them (not recorded which). The receptor source for this set is a man in his late teens or twenties who had mild COVID-19 (a few samples of this study predate the infection). Cell type and time point are not known. The CDR3 runs from the conserved cysteine through the conserved F or W. The order of the fields is J gene, V gene, CDR3 protein.

j_gene: TRBJ2-7
v_gene: TRBV7-9
CDR3aa: CASSSTGDTSYEQYF

j_gene: TRBJ2-3
v_gene: TRBV4-1
CDR3aa: CASSQDWGRVIVSSTDTQYF

j_gene: TRBJ2-5
v_gene: TRBV2
CDR3aa: CASSRDHGETQYF

j_gene: TRBJ2-5
v_gene: TRBV6-2/TRBV6-3
CDR3aa: CASTDSGGAETQYF

j_gene: TRBJ2-7
v_gene: TRBV5-5
CDR3aa: CASSPTDYSYEQYF

j_gene: TRBJ1-1
v_gene: TRBV5-5
CDR3aa: CASSWGTGRAFF

j_gene: TRBJ1-6
v_gene: TRBV4-1
CDR3aa: CASSQRRARFDSPLHF

j_gene: TRBJ2-1
v_gene: TRBV4-3
CDR3aa: CASSGAFNEQFF

j_gene: TRBJ2-7
v_gene: TRBV5-1
CDR3aa: CASSSYGGAWEQYF

j_gene: TRBJ1-1
v_gene: TRBV12-3/TRBV12-4
CDR3aa: CASSFSRATEAFF

j_gene: TRBJ2-2
v_gene: TRBV5-1
CDR3aa: CASNDLVEDTGELFF

j_gene: TRBJ1-2
v_gene: TRBV3-1
CDR3aa: CASSQEGGYTF

j_gene: TRBJ1-1
v_gene: TRBV19
CDR3aa: CASSYAGGTEAFF

j_gene: TRBJ1-4
v_gene: TRBV2
CDR3aa: CASRRTSGATNEKLFF

j_gene: TRBJ2-7
v_gene: TRBV7-2
CDR3aa: CASSLVLTGGSTYEQYF

j_gene: TRBJ1-5
v_gene: TRBV5-1
CDR3aa: CASSLEGGGQPQHF

j_gene: TRBJ1-5
v_gene: TRBV12-3/TRBV12-4
CDR3aa: CASSFTSHQPQHF

j_gene: TRBJ1-1
v_gene: TRBV10-3
CDR3aa: CAISEWDSRGIEAFF

j_gene: TRBJ2-5
v_gene: TRBV15
CDR3aa: CATSRGDNKETQYF

j_gene: TRBJ2-1
v_gene: TRBV7-9
CDR3aa: CASSLGDSNNEQFF

j_gene: TRBJ2-3
v_gene: TRBV24-1
CDR3aa: CATSSGQGGTDTQYF

j_gene: TRBJ2-5
v_gene: TRBV4-1
CDR3aa: CASSTGGDATQYF

j_gene: TRBJ1-3
v_gene: TRBV20-1
CDR3aa: CSARGFTGNTIYF